This T cell receptor beta chain was recovered during a study of breast tumors, draining lymph nodes, adjacent tissues. General observations from the study: Luminal-like breast cancer showed significantly greater tumor-nontumor repertoire similarity than basal-like breast cancer did. Tumor T cell lymph node origin was a supported hypothesis, not proven. Findings are consistent with lymph node origin and intratumoral expansion of most tumor T cells.

CDR1 SEHNR and CDR2 FQNEAQ come from the germline V gene (reference sequence). This CDR3 is built from 14 residues. With V trimmed by 5 bases and J by 10 bases, 8 bases remained unmatched. With respect to this clonotype: Its target is unknown.

Each CDR3 protein is one row after TCRdb ran MiXCR on the multiplex PCR reads. The sample lists 150,000 to 200,000 distinct CDR3 sequences; 30% to 35% were seen once. The lymph nodes were axillary draining lymph nodes from breast cancer patients. Specimen: axillary lymph node tissue. The TCR comes from a female donor with breast cancer. Some clones in this sample may be carry-over from other donors' samples. This rearrangement joins TRBV7-9 to TRBJ1-6; 7 bases fit TRBD1. Here the CDR3 reads CASSLLTGVSPLHF. CDR3 bases: TGTGCCAGCAGCCTTTTAACAGGGGTGTCACCCCTCCACTTT. Drawing the rest from reference TRBV7-9 and TRBJ1-6, the complete variable domain is DTGVSQNPRHKITKRGQNVTFRCDPISEHNRLYWYRQTLGQGPEFLTYFQNEAQLEKSRLLSDRFSAERPKGSFSTLEIQRTEQGDSAMYLCASSLLTGVSPLHFGNGTRLTVT.